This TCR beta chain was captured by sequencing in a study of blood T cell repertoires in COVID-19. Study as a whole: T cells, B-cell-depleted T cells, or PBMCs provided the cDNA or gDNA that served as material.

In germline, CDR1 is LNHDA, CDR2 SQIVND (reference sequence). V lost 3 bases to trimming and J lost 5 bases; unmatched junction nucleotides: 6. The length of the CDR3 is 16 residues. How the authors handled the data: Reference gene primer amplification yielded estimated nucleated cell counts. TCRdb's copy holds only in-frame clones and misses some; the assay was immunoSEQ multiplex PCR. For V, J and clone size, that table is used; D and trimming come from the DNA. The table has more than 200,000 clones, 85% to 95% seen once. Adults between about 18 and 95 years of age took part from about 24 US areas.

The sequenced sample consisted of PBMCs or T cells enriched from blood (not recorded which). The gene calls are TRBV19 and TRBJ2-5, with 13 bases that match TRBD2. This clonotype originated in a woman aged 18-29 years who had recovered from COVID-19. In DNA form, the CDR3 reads TGTGCCAGTAGTATCCGGACTAGCGGGGGTAGCGAGACCCAGTACTTC. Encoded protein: CASSIRTSGGSETQYF. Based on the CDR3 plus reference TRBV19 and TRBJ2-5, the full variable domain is DGGITQSPKYLFRKEGQNVTLSCEQNLNHDAMYWYRQDPGQGLRLIYYSQIVNDFQKGDIAEGYSVSREKKESFPLTVTSAQKNPTAFYLCASSIRTSGGSETQYFGPGTRLLVL.